One and the same sample provided the 10 T cell receptor beta chains below, sequenced in a study of T cell responses to AZD1222 COVID-19 vaccine. Profiled with immunoSEQ multiplex PCR; TCRdb holds only in-frame clones, not every one. The profile shows some 150,000 clones, approximately 87% of them singletons. The sequences come from peripheral blood, collected on day 0 of MenACWY control vaccination. These receptor sequences come from an adult in good health.

The table lists this clone with a count of one. The CDR3 loop reads CASSPTAGTENTEAFF. DNA for the CDR3: TGCGCCAGCAGCCCGACCGCCGGAACTGAGAACACTGAAGCTTTCTTT. The chain carries TRBV5-1 and TRBJ1-1; the D is unclear. Looked up from germline, CDR1 is SGHRS and CDR2 is YFSETQ. V shed 4 bases and J shed 1 base, with 17 bases lying between them. The CDR3 spans 16 residues.

This chain links TRBV5-4 with TRBJ2-1; D gene unclear. The CDR3 loop spans 13 amino acids. V shed 4 bases and J shed 4 bases, with 9 bases lying between them. Germline V gene data show CDR1 as SGHNT and CDR2 as YYREEE (reference sequence). This CDR3 reads CASSRDTYNEQFF. Written as DNA, the CDR3 is TGTGCCAGCAGCCGAGACACATACAATGAGCAGTTCTTC.

This sequence joins TRBV5-1 and TRBJ2-3; weak D call: TRBD1 (5 bases). CDR3 length: 16 amino acids. Germline V lookup: CDR1 SGHRS, CDR2 YFSETQ. Deletions cut 4 bases from V and 2 bases from J, with 17 bases between. Written as DNA, the CDR3 is TGCGCCAGCAGCCACTACTTAGGGGCAGACACAGATACGCAGTATTTT. Translation: CASSHYLGADTDTQYF.

Points on this clone: At one end, the junction sequence differs from germline, possibly due to a read error. V is TRBV5-1 and J is TRBJ1-3, with a tentative D call TRBD1 (5 bases). The CDR3 consists of 13 residues. Germline V gene data show CDR1 as SGHRS and CDR2 as YFSETQ. The CDR3 loop is CASSLNQGNPIYF. In DNA, the CDR3 is TGCGCCAGCAGCTTGAATCAGGGAAACCCCATATATTTT.

J is TRBJ1-2 and V is TRBV3-1 (or the pseudogene TRBV3-2); D unclear. Germline lookup yields CDR1 LGHDT and CDR2 YNNKEL (reference sequence). This CDR3 has 13 residues. Trimming took off 4 bases at V and 8 bases at J, with 14 bases between the two ends. CDR3 protein: CASSLSEGYGYTF. CDR3 nucleotide sequence: TGTGCCAGCAGCCTTTCGGAGGGTTACGGCTACACCTTC.

This clone was observed a handful of times. The rearrangement links TRBV11-2 to TRBJ1-6, with a possible D match to TRBD1 (6 bases). Trimming stripped 4 bases from V and 9 bases from J, with 28 bases between. The CDR3 has 19 residues. The germline gives CDR1 SGHAT, CDR2 FQNNGV. The CDR3 loop is CASSSFRTAGNTPSSPLHF. The CDR3 nucleotides read TGTGCCAGCAGCTCTTTTAGGACAGCGGGCAATACTCCGAGTTCACCCCTCCACTTT.

The genes are TRBV6-5 and TRBJ1-3; D is perhaps TRBD1 (5 bases). The V gene's germline CDR1 is MNHEY and CDR2 SVGAGI. The V gene lost 4 bases and the J gene lost 14 bases, with 24 bases spanning the gap. The CDR3 consists of 15 residues. Written as DNA, the CDR3 is TGTGCCAGCAGTTCACGACAGCCGGACGGTCTCCCCCTATATTTT. Its translation: CASSSRQPDGLPLYF.

V gene TRBV29-1 combines with J gene TRBJ1-2; tentative D call: TRBD1 (5 bases). V gave up 7 bases and J gave up 6 bases, with 18 bases separating them. Germline values: CDR1 SQVTM, CDR2 ANQGSEA. CDR3 length equals 13 residues. The CDR3 bases are TGCAGCGGGGGGGAGGATAGGGTAGATGGCTACACCTTC. Translating gives CSGGEDRVDGYTF.

V and J are TRBV11-3 and TRBJ1-1; D is unresolved. There are 14 residues in the CDR3. Deletions cut 3 bases from V and 1 base from J, with 9 bases between. Germline assignment: CDR1 SGHNT and CDR2 YENEEA. CDR3 loop: CASSLRAGNTEAFF. The CDR3 region has the DNA TGTGCCAGCAGCTTGAGGGCCGGGAACACTGAAGCTTTCTTT.

This clone was seen a single time. The gene calls are TRBV7-2 and TRBJ2-2; no reliable D call. The CDR3 has 13 residues. Between the trimmed V and J ends, which lost 5 bases and 9 bases, there was a span of 13 bases. Germline loops: CDR1 SGHTA, CDR2 FQGNSA. CDR3 region: CASSVFSGRELFF. CDR3 DNA: TGTGCCAGCAGCGTCTTCTCTGGTCGGGAGCTGTTTTTT.